One and the same sample provided the 21 T cell receptor beta chains below, sequenced in a study of T cell responses to AZD1222 COVID-19 vaccine. The table came from immunoSEQ multiplex PCR; TCRdb's copy has only in-frame clones and leaves some out. The sample lists roughly 100,000 clones; 89% were seen once. Material: peripheral blood, obtained 28 days after the second AZD1222 dose. The receptors shown here come from an adult who received the AZD1222 COVID-19 vaccine.

The CDR3 reads CASSLGPRETQYF. The CDR3, as DNA: TGTGCCAGCAGCTTGGGTCCACGAGAGACCCAGTACTTC. The chain has TRBV5-6 and TRBJ2-5; D remains ambiguous. The CDR3 length is 13 residues. Germline CDR1 SGHDT, CDR2 YYEEEE. The V and J ends lost 0 bases and 4 bases respectively, with 7 bases between them.

The chain carries TRBV5-1 and TRBJ1-4; D call uncertain. V lost 0 bases and J lost 10, with 13 bases in between. The germline CDR1 and CDR2 sequences are SGHRS and YFSETQ. The CDR3 length is 14 residues. CDR3 in amino acids: CASSLEYGTGKLFF. In DNA, the CDR3 is TGCGCCAGCAGCTTGGAATACGGCACGGGAAAACTGTTTTTT.

The chain is built from TRBV10-2 and TRBJ2-7, with TRBD1 identical over 11 bases. CDR3 length: 13 amino acids. CDR1 and CDR2 (germline): WSHSY, SAAADI. V dropped 6 bases and J dropped 6; count of bases not matched to a gene: 4. The CDR3 loop is CASRTGTGGEQYF. The CDR3, as DNA: TGCGCCAGCAGGACCGGGACAGGGGGCGAGCAGTACTTC.

The rearrangement uses TRBV4-1 and TRBJ2-7; TRBD1 matches at 10 bases. Unmatched junction bases numbered 8, after V lost 4 bases and J lost 5 bases. The V gene's germline CDR1 is MGHRA and CDR2 YSYEKL. The length of the CDR3 is 15 residues. CDR3 nucleotide sequence: TGCGCCAGCAGCCGACGGGACAGGGGCTTTGACGAGCAGTACTTC. Its protein is CASSRRDRGFDEQYF.

This chain connects TRBV27 to TRBJ2-2; no definite D call. The CDR3 totals 18 residues. V was trimmed by 2 bases and J by 0 bases, leaving 16 bases between them. The germline gives CDR1 MNHEY, CDR2 SMNVEV (reference sequence). The CDR3 spells CASSLPLSAITNTGELFF. As DNA, the CDR3 is TGTGCCAGCAGTTTACCACTTTCGGCGATTACGAACACCGGGGAGCTGTTTTTT.

The chain recombines TRBV5-1 with TRBJ1-5; 7 positions match TRBD1. The CDR3 contains 14 residues. The junction had 1 base not matched to a gene; V was cut back by 0 bases and J by 4 bases. The germline gives CDR1 SGHRS, CDR2 YFSETQ. CDR3 sequence (DNA): TGCGCCAGCAGCTTGGAGGGACAGAATCAGCCCCAGCATTTT. This translates into CASSLEGQNQPQHF.

The gene calls are TRBV12-3 or TRBV12-4 and TRBJ1-5; D is perhaps TRBD1 (5 bases). The CDR3 covers 13 residues. Trimming removed 1 base from V and 6 bases from J, with 7 bases in between. DNA for the CDR3: TGTGCCAGCAGTTTAGTTGGGGGTCAGCCCCAGCATTTT. This sequence encodes CASSLVGGQPQHF.

V gene TRBV28 combines with J gene TRBJ1-5; D gene unclear. This CDR3 contains 15 residues. CDR1 and CDR2 (germline): MDHEN, SYDVKM. Trimming cost V 1 base and J 1 base, with 8 bases left between them. DNA of the CDR3: TGTGCCAGCAGTTTATTGAGGGTCAGCAATCAGCCCCAGCATTTT. It is translated as CASSLLRVSNQPQHF.

V usage is TRBV5-4 and J usage is TRBJ2-1, with TRBD2 identical over 9 bases. V lost 0 bases to trimming and J lost 9 bases; unmatched junction nucleotides: 7. CDR1 is SGHNT and CDR2 is YYREEE in the germline V gene (reference sequence). The CDR3 is made up of 15 amino acids. The CDR3 nucleotides are TGTGCCAGCAGCTTGGTGGGACTAGCCCTTGGTGAGCAGTTCTTC. Its translation is CASSLVGLALGEQFF.

The V gene is TRBV6-5, the J gene TRBJ1-2, with a possible D match to TRBD1 (5 bases). With 6 bases removed from V and 1 base from J, the gap between germline ends came to 12 bases. The CDR3 contains 14 residues. Germline values: CDR1 MNHEY, CDR2 SVGAGI. CDR3 DNA: TGTGCCAGCAGCTTTAGGGGTGGTAACTATGGCTACACCTTC. Protein sequence: CASSFRGGNYGYTF.

V is TRBV18 and J is TRBJ1-2; D is unclear. Germline CDR1 reads KGHSH; CDR2 reads LQKENI. CDR3 length: 12 amino acids. V was shortened by 0 bases and J by 8 bases, with 7 bases between the two germline ends. CDR3 coding DNA: TGTGCCAGCTCACCACCGGACGGAGGCTACACCTTC. Its protein is CASSPPDGGYTF.

This sequence joins TRBV14 and TRBJ1-4; TRBD1 matches 10 bases. Germline trimming cut 4 bases from V and 3 bases from J; bases unmatched to any gene: 8. The CDR3 has 17 residues. The germline V gene encodes CDR1 SGHDN and CDR2 FVKESK. This CDR3 is CASSPDRGRLANEKLFF. CDR3 DNA: TGTGCCAGCAGCCCAGACAGGGGGCGGCTGGCTAATGAAAAACTGTTTTTT.

The chain carries TRBV28 and TRBJ2-1; the D is unclear. In germline, CDR1 is MDHEN, CDR2 SYDVKM. The CDR3 extends over 11 amino acids. The V gene lost 7 bases and the J gene lost 2 bases, with 3 bases spanning the gap. The CDR3 reads CASTTYNEQFF. CDR3 bases: TGTGCCAGCACAACCTACAATGAGCAGTTCTTC.

V is TRBV5-1 and J is TRBJ2-5, with D maybe TRBD2 (6 bases). The CDR3 contains 15 residues. In germline, CDR1 is SGHRS, CDR2 YFSETQ. V lost 0 bases to trimming and J lost 3 bases, with 12 bases between them. CDR3 protein: CASSLAGASKETQYF. CDR3 nucleotide sequence: TGCGCCAGCAGCTTGGCGGGAGCAAGTAAAGAGACCCAGTACTTC.

The V gene is TRBV6-6, the J gene TRBJ1-4; D is unresolved. The CDR3 totals 15 residues. CDR1 MNHNY and CDR2 SVGAGI come from the germline V gene (reference sequence). V was clipped by 5 bases and J by 8 bases, with 18 bases between them. The CDR3 DNA follows: TGTGCCAGCAGTGCGACCTTCGGAGGGAAAGAAAAACTGTTTTTT. This sequence encodes CASSATFGGKEKLFF.

The chain has TRBV27 and TRBJ1-3; D gene uncertain. Germline CDR1 reads MNHEY; CDR2 reads SMNVEV (reference sequence). The CDR3 contains 15 residues. Trimming shortened V by 7 bases and J by 2 bases, and 15 bases separated the two germline ends. The CDR3 loop reads CASKITRDPGNTIYF. The DNA of the CDR3 is TGTGCCAGCAAGATTACGAGAGACCCTGGAAACACCATATATTTT.

For the CDR3, the DNA is TGTGCCAGCAGGTCGGGGGCCACTGAAGCTTTCTTT. Its translation: CASRSGATEAFF. The chain uses TRBV7-9 and TRBJ1-1; tentatively, D is TRBD1 (6 bases). The length of the CDR3 is 12 residues. Trimming removed 6 bases from V and 4 bases from J, with 9 bases in between. CDR1 is SEHNR and CDR2 is FQNEAQ in the germline V gene (reference sequence).

The gene calls are TRBV28 and TRBJ1-4, with 7 bases aligning to TRBD1. Per the germline V gene, CDR1 is MDHEN and CDR2 is SYDVKM. This CDR3 contains 15 residues. J gave up 7 bases and V 7 bases, and 12 bases lay outside the gene matches. DNA for the CDR3: TGTGCCAGCAATAATATGGACAGACAGGGTGAAAAACTGTTTTTT. Translating gives CASNNMDRQGEKLFF.

This chain links TRBV28 with TRBJ2-7; D not certain. CDR1 MDHEN and CDR2 SYDVKM come from the germline V gene. The CDR3 spans 13 residues. V was cut by 2 bases and J by 8 bases, with 13 bases left in between. The CDR3 loop is CASSLKSRNKQYF. CDR3 nucleotides: TGTGCCAGCAGTTTAAAGTCCAGAAACAAGCAGTACTTC. Variable domain in full (rest from reference TRBV28 and TRBJ2-7): DVKVTQSSRYLVKRTGEKVFLECVQDMDHENMFWYRQDPGLGLRLIYFSYDVKMKEKGDIPEGYSVSREKKERFSLILESASTNQTSMYLCASSLKSRNKQYFGPGTRLTVT.

CDR3 nucleotide sequence: TGCGCCAGCAGCCAAGGTGGGGGACAAAGCAATCAGCCCCAGCATTTT. Its protein product is CASSQGGGQSNQPQHF. V and J are TRBV4-1 and TRBJ1-5, with D possibly being TRBD1 (6 bases). V lost 1 base, J lost 1 base, and 11 bases lay in between. The CDR3 length is 16 residues. Germline CDR1 reads MGHRA; CDR2 reads YSYEKL.

V and J are TRBV18 and TRBJ2-1; 10 bases agree with TRBD2. J was trimmed by 7 bases and V by 0 bases; bases with no gene match: 12. Germline loops: CDR1 KGHSH, CDR2 LQKENI. The CDR3 runs 18 residues. CDR3 in DNA: TGTGCCAGCTCACCACCGGTCGCTAGCGGGAGAATAAGGAATGAGCAGTTCTTC. Amino acids: CASSPPVASGRIRNEQFF. The full variable domain, rest sourced from reference TRBV18 and TRBJ2-1, is NAGVMQNPRHLVRRRGQEARLRCSPMKGHSHVYWYRQLPEEGLKFMVYLQKENIIDESGMPKERFSAEFPKEGPSILRIQQVVRGDSAAYFCASSPPVASGRIRNEQFFGPGTRLTVL.